The text below deals with one TCR beta chain. Its antigen is currently unknown. This sample is part of a study of regulatory T cells. Primers: 52 TRBV forward and 13 TRBJ reverse. Data came from immunoSEQ multiplex PCR; TCRdb stores just in-frame clones and leaves some out. Counted here are 20,000 to 25,000 clones, roughly 88% occurring once; the ten biggest clones make up under 1.5%. The study's findings and limits: In CD3G-deficient patients, conventional CD4+ T cells were enriched for hydrophobic CDR3 residues at positions 6 and 7.

Autoimmunity was present in every CD3G-deficient patient, worse in two. Patients aged 2 to 39 years had fewer naive T cells. Regulatory (CD25-high CD127-low) and conventional (CD25-low CD127-high) CD4+ T cells were sorted separately. The specimen sequenced was conventional CD4+ T cells sorted from blood. This clonotype originated in a child aged 5 to 17 with CD3G deficiency.

The DNA for the CDR3 is TGTGCCAGCACCCTCCTGAAGGGGCAAACCAATCAGCCCCAGCATTTT. The encoded protein is CASTLLKGQTNQPQHF. The V call is TRBV28, the J call TRBJ1-5; possibly TRBD1 for D (5 bases). V lost 7 bases, J lost 3 bases, and 19 bases lay in between. The germline gives CDR1 MDHEN, CDR2 SYDVKM. CDR3 size: 16 residues.